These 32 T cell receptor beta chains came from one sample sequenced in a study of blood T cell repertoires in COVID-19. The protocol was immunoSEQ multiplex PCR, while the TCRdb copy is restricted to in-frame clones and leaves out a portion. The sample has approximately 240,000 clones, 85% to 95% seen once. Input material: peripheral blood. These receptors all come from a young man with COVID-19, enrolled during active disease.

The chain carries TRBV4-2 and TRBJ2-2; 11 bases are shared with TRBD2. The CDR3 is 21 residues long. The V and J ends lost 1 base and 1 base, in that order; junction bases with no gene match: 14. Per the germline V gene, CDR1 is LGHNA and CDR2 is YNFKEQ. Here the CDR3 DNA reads TGTGCCAGCAGCCAAGGACCGGGACTAGCGGTTACTTGGAAGAACACCGGGGAGCTGTTTTTT. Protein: CASSQGPGLAVTWKNTGELFF.

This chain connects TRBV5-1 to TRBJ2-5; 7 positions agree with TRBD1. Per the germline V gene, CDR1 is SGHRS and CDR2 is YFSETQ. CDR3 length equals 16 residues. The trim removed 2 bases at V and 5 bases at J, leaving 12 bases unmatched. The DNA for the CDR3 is TGCGCCAGCAGCTTAAACAGGGGAACCATAGAGGAGACCCAGTACTTC. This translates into CASSLNRGTIEETQYF.

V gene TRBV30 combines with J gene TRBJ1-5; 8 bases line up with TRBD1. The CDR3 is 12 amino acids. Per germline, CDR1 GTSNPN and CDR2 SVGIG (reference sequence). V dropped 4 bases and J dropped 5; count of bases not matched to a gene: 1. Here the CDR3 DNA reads TGTGCCTGGAACAGGGGGGATCAGCCCCAGCATTTT. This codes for CAWNRGDQPQHF.

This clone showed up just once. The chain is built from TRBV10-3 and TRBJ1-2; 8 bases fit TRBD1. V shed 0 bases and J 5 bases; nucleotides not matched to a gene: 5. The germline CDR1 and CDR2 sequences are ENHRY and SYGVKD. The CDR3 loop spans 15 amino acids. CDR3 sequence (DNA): TGTGCCATCAGTGAGTCCGGACAGGGAGGTTATGGCTACACCTTC. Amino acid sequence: CAISESGQGGYGYTF.

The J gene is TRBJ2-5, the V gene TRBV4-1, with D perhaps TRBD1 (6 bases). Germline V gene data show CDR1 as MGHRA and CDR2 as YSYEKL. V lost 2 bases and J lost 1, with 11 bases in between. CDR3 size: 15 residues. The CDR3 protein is CASSQQQGPQETQYF. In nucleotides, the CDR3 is TGCGCCAGCAGCCAACAACAGGGACCCCAAGAGACCCAGTACTTC.

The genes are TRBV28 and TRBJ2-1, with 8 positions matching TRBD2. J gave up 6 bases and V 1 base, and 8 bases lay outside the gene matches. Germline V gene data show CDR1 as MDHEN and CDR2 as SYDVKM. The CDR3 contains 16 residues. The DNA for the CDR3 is TGTGCCAGCAGTTTATATGTAGCGGGGAGGGGCAATGAGCAGTTCTTC. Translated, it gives CASSLYVAGRGNEQFF.

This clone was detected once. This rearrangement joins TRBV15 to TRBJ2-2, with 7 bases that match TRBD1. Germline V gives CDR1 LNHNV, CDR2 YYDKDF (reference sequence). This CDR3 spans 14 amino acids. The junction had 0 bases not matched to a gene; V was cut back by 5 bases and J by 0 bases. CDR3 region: CATSGTANTGELFF. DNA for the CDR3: TGTGCCACCAGCGGGACAGCGAACACCGGGGAGCTGTTTTTT.

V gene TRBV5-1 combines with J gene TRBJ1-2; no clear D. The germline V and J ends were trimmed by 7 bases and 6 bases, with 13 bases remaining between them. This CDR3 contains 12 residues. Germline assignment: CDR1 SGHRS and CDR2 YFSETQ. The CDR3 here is CASLDSENGYTF. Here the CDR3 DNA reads TGCGCCAGCTTAGATAGCGAAAATGGCTACACCTTC. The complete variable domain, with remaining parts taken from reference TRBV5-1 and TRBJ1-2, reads KAGVTQTPRYLIKTRGQQVTLSCSPISGHRSVSWYQQTPGQGLQFLFEYFSETQRNKGNFPGRFSGRQFSNSRSEMNVSTLELGDSALYLCASLDSENGYTFGSGTRLTVV.

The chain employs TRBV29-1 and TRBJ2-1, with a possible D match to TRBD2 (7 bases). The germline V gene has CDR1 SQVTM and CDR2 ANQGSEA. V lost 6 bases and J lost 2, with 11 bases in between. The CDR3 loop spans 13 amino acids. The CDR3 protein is CSVGGATYNEQFF. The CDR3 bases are TGCAGCGTGGGGGGGGCCACCTACAATGAGCAGTTCTTC.

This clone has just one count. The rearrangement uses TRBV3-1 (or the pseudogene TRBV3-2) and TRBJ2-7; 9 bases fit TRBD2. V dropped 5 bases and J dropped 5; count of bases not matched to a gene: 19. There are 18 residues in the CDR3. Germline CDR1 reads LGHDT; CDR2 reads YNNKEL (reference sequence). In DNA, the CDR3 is TGTGCCAGCAGCGGACTAGACCCAGCGGGGGGAGATCCCAACGAGCAGTACTTC. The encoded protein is CASSGLDPAGGDPNEQYF.

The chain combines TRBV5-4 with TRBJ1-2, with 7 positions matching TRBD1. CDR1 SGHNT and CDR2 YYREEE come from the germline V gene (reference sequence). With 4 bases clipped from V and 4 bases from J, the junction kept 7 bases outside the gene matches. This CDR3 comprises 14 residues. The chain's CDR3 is CASSVDRAFYGYTF. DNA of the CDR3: TGTGCCAGCAGCGTAGACAGGGCATTCTATGGCTACACCTTC.

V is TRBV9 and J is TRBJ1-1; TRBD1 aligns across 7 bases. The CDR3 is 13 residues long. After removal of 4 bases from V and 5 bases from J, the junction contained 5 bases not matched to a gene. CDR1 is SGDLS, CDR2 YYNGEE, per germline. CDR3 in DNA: TGTGCCAGCAGCCCACCCAGGGGGACTGAAGCTTTCTTT. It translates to CASSPPRGTEAFF.

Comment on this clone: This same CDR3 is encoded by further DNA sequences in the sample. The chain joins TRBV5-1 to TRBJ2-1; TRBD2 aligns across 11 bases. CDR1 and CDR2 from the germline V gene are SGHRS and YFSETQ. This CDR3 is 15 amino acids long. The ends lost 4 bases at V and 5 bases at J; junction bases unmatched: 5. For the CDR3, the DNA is TGCGCCAGCAGCCCAGGGACTAGCGGAAACAATGAGCAGTTCTTC. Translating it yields CASSPGTSGNNEQFF.

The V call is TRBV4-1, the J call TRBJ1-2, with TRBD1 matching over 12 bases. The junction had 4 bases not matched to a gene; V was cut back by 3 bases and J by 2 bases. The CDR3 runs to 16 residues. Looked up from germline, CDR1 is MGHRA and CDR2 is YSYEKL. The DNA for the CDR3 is TGCGCCAGCAGCCAGGGACAGGGGGCGGAAAACTATGGCTACACCTTC. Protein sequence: CASSQGQGAENYGYTF.

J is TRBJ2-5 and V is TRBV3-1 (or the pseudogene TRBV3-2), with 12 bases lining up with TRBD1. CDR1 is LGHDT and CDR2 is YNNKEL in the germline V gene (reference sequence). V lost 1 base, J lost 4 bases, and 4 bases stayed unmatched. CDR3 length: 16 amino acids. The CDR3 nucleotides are TGTGCCAGCAGCCAAGGGGACAGGGGGCCGGGAGAGACCCAGTACTTC. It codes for CASSQGDRGPGETQYF.

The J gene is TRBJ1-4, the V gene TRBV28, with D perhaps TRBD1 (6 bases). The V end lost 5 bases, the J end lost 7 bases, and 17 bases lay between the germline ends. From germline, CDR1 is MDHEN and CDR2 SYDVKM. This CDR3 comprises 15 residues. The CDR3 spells CASSLGGGRGEKLFF. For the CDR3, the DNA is TGTGCCAGCAGTCTCGGGGGGGGGCGAGGTGAAAAACTGTTTTTT.

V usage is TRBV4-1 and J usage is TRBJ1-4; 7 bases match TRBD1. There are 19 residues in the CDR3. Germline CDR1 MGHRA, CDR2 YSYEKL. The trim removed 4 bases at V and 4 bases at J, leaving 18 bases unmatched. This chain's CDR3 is CASSRILTGRLARNEKLFF. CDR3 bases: TGCGCCAGCAGCCGAATCCTGACAGGGCGGTTAGCCCGTAATGAAAAACTGTTTTTT.

The CDR3 is CASSQVSGANNEQFF. The CDR3 bases are TGTGCCAGCAGCCAAGTAAGCGGGGCCAACAATGAGCAGTTCTTC. This sequence joins TRBV3-1 (or the pseudogene TRBV3-2) and TRBJ2-1; 7 positions agree with TRBD2. Germline CDR1 is LGHDT and CDR2 is YNNKEL (reference sequence). The CDR3 extends over 15 amino acids. Unmatched junction bases numbered 5, after V lost 1 base and J lost 5 bases.

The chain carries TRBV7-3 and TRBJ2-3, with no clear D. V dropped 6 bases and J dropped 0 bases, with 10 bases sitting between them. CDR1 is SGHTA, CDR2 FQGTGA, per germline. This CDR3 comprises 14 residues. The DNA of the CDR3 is TGTGCCAGCAGACCAGTCGCTAGCACAGATACGCAGTATTTT. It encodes CASRPVASTDTQYF. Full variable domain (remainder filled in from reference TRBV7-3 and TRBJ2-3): GAGVSQTPSNKVTEKGKYVELRCDPISGHTALYWYRQSLGQGPEFLIYFQGTGAADDSGLPNDRFFAVRPEGSVSTLKIQRTERGDSAVYLCASRPVASTDTQYFGPGTRLTVL.

CDR3: CASSHPYSRVTNEKLFF. DNA for the CDR3: TGCGCCAGCAGCCACCCGTACTCCCGGGTAACTAATGAAAAACTGTTTTTT. The chain joins TRBV4-1 to TRBJ1-4; no reliable D call. The germline CDR1 and CDR2 sequences are MGHRA and YSYEKL. Trimming removed 3 bases from V and 1 base from J, with 15 bases in between. This CDR3 has 17 amino acids.

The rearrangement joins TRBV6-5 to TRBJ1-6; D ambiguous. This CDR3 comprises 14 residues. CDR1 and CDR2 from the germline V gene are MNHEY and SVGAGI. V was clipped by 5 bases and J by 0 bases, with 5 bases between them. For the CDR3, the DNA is TGTGCCAGCAGTATTAACTCCTATAATTCACCCCTCCACTTT. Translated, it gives CASSINSYNSPLHF.

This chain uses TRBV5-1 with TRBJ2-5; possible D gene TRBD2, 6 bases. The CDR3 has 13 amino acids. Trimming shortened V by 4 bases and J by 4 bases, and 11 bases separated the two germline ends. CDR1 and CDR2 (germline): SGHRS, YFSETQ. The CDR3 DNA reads TGCGCCAGCAGCCCGGGACTCGGAGAGACCCAGTACTTC. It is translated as CASSPGLGETQYF.

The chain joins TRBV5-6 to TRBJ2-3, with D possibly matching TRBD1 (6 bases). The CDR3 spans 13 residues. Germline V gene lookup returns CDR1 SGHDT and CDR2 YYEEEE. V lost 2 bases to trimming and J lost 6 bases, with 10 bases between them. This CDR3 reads CASSFERGDTQYF. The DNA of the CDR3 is TGTGCCAGCAGCTTTGAAAGGGGGGATACGCAGTATTTT.

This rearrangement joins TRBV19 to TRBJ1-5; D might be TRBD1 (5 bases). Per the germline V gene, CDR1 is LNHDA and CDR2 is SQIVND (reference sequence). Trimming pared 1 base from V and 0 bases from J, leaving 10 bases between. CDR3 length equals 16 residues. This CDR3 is CASSIGGGYSNQPQHF. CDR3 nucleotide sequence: TGTGCCAGTAGTATAGGGGGCGGTTATAGCAATCAGCCCCAGCATTTT.

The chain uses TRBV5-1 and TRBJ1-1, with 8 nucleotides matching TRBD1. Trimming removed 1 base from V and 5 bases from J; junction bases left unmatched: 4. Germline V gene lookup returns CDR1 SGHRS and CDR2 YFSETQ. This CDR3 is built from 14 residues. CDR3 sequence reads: CASSLQGAGTEAFF. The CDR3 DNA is TGCGCCAGCAGCTTGCAGGGGGCTGGTACTGAAGCTTTCTTT.

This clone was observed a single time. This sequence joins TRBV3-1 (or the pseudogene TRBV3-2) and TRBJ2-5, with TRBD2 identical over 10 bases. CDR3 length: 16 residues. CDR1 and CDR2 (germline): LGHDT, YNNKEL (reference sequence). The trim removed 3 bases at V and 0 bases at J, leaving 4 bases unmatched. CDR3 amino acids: CASSHQLAGNQETQYF. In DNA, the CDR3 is TGTGCCAGCAGCCACCAACTAGCGGGGAACCAAGAGACCCAGTACTTC.

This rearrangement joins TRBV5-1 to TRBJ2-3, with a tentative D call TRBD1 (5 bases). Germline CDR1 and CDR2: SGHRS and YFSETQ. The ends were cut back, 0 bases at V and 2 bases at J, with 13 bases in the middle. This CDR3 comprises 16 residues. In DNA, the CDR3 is TGCGCCAGCAGCTTGGGGTATCAGGGATACACAGATACGCAGTATTTT. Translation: CASSLGYQGYTDTQYF. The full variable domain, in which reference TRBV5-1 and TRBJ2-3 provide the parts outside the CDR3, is KAGVTQTPRYLIKTRGQQVTLSCSPISGHRSVSWYQQTPGQGLQFLFEYFSETQRNKGNFPGRFSGRQFSNSRSEMNVSTLELGDSALYLCASSLGYQGYTDTQYFGPGTRLTVL.

The CDR3 region has the DNA TGTGCCAGTATCCCGGGACAGGGTGTTAACATTCAGTACTTC. Translation: CASIPGQGVNIQYF. The gene calls are TRBV6-5 and TRBJ2-4; 9 bases match TRBD1. V shed 9 bases, J shed 7 bases, and the junction held 10 bases outside the gene matches. CDR3 length equals 14 residues. Germline CDR1 reads MNHEY; CDR2 reads SVGAGI.

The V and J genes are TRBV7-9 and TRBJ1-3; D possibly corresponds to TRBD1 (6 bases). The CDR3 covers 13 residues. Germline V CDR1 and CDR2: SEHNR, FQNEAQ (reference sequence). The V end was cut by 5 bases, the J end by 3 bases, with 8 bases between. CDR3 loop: CASSLQGGNTIYF. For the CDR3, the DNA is TGTGCCAGCAGCCTACAGGGTGGAAACACCATATATTTT. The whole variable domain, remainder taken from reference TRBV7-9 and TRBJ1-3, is DTGVSQNPRHKITKRGQNVTFRCDPISEHNRLYWYRQTLGQGPEFLTYFQNEAQLEKSRLLSDRFSAERPKGSFSTLEIQRTEQGDSAMYLCASSLQGGNTIYFGEGSWLTVV.

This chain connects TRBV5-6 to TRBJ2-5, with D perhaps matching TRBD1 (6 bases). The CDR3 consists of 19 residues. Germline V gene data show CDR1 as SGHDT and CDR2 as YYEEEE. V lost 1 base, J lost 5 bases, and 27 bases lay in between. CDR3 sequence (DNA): TGTGCCAGCAGCTTGTGTGATCAGGAAAGACAGGACTCTTGGGAGACCCAGTACTTC. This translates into CASSLCDQERQDSWETQYF.

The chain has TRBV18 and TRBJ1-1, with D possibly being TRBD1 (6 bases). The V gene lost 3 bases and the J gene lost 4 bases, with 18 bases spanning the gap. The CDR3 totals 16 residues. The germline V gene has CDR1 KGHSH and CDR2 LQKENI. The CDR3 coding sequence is TGTGCCAGCTCACCTCAATTAAGACAGGACGTCACTGAAGCTTTCTTT. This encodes CASSPQLRQDVTEAFF.

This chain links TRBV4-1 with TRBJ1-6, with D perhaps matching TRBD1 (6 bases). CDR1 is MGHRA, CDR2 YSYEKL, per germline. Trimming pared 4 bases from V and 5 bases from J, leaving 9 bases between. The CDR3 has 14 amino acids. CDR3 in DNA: TGCGCCAGCAGCCGACAGGATGATAATTCACCCCTCCACTTT. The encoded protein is CASSRQDDNSPLHF.